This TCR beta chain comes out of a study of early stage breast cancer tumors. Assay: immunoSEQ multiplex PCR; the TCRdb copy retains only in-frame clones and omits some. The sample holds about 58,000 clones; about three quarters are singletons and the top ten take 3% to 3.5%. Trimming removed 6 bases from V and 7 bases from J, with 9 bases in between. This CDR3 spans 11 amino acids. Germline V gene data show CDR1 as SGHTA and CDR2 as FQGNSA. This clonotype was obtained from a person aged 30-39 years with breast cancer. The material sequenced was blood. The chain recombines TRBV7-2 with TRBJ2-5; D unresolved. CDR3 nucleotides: TGTGCCAGCAGTTCGAAGGGGACCCAGTACTTC. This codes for CASSSKGTQYF.